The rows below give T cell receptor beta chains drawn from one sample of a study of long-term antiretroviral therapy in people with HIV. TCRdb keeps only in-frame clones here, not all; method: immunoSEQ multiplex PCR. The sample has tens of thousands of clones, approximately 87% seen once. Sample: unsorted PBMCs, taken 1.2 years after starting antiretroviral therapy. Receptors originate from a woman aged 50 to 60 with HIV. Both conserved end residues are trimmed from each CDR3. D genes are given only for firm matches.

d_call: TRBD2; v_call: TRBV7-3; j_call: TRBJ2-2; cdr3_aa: ASSPSGGGTGELF
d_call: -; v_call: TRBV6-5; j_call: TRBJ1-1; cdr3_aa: ASSRNRVNLTAF
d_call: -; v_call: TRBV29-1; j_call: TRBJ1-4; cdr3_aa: SVGGATNEKLF
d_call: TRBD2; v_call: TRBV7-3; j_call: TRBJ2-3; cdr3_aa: ASSELASPTDTQY
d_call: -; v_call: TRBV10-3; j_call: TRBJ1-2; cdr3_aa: AISGEGNYGYT
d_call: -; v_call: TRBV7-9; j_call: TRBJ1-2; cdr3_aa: ASSLGNPPGASYGYT
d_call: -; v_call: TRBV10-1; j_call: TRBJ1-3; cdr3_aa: ASRWTAAGNTIY
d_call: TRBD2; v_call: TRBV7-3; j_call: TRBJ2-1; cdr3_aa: ASSSGTSGVYDEQF
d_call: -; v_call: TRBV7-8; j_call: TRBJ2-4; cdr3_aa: ASSSSSGLSKNIQY
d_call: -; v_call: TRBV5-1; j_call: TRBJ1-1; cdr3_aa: ASSLGVREGGAGEAF
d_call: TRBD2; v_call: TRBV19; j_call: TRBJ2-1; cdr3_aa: ASSSGGLERDYNEQF
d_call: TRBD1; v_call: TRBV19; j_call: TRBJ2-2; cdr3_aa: ASRTGSFAGELF
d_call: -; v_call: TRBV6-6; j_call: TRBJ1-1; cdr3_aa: ASSSGYTEAF
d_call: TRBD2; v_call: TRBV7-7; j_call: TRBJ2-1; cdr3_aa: ASSPPGGSNEQF
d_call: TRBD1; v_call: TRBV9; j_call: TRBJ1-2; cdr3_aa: ASSVGQGAANYGYT
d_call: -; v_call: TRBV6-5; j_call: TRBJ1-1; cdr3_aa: ASGLRQNTEAF
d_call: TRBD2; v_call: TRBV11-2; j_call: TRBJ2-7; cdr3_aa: ASSYRTSVYEQY
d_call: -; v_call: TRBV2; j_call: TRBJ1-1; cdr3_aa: ASKGEAGVRTEAF
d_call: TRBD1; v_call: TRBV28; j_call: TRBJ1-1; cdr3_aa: ASSPQTGGTEAF
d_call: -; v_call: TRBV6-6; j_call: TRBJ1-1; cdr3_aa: ASTRRDTEAF
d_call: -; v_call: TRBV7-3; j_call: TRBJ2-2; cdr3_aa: ASSLDIYTGELF
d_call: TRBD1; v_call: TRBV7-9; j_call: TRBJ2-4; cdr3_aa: ASSSGQGALVKAKNIQY
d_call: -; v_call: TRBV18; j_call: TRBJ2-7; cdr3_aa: ASSPGVYEQY
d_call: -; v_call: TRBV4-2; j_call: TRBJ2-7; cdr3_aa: ASSPSAGRGSSEQY
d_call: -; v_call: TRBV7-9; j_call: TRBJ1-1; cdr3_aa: ASKFPNTEAF
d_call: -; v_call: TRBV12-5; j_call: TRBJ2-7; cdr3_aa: ASGLSLGQGRPGEQY
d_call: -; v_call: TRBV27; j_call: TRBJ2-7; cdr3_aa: ASSLSYRGYEQY
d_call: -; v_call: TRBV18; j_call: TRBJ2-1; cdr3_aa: ASSPGTLSSGQF
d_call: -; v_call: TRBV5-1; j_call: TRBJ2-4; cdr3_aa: ASSLEGRDADIQY
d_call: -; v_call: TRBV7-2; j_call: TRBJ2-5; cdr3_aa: ASSLGGGGETQY
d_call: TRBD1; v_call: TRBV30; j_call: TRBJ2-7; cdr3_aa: AWGPGQGAHEQY
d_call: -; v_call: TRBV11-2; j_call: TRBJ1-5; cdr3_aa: ASSILSGGDQPQH
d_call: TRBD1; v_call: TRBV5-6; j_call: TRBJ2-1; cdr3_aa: ASSRDRGIPFSSYNEQF
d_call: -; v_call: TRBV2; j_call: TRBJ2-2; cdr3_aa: ASSTTGTGELF
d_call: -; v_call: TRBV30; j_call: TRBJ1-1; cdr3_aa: AWSPFPDTEAF
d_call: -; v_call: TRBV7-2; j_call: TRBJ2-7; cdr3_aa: ASSLRWVYEQY
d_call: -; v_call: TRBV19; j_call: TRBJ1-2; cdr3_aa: ASSIGGVYGYT
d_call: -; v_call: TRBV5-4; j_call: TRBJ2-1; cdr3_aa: ASSFSRLLPGSEQF
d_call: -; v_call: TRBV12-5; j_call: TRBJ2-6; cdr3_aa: ASGPEASGANVLT
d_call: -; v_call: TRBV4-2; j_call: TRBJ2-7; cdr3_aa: ASSQEPNYEQY
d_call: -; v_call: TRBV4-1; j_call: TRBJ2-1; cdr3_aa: ASSQGQIDNEQF
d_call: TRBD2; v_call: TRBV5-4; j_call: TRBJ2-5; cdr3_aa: ASSFPGLAGSQETQY